The clone carrying this TCR beta chain showed up just once. An end of the junction differs from the germline gene, which may be a read error. Germline loops: CDR1 GTSNPN, CDR2 SVGIG (reference sequence). CDR3 size: 13 residues. The source of the sample is a study of tumor-infiltrating lymphocytes in primary liver carcinoma. Study overall: Resecting the tumor surgically was how the patients' primary liver carcinoma was treated. Recorded tumor stage was T1-T3 N0M0, with diameters of roughly 4 to 10 cm. Productive TCRbeta read yields ran from roughly 3.65 to 7.13 million per sample and were similar between tissues.

Total RNA (around 500 ng) served as template for TCR beta cDNA synthesis primed by a constant-region primer. Employing slightly modified ARM-PCR, three nested multiplex PCR rounds were run, and these gave rise to the TCR beta libraries. TRBV1-TRBV30 forward and Cbeta reverse primers drove the first two roughly 10-cycle rounds. TCRdb independently ran MiXCR on the multiplex PCR reads; one entry per CDR3 protein. The table includes approximately 320,000 distinct CDR3 sequences, 45% to 70% detected once. Both blood RNA, taken from unsorted whole blood, and germline DNA were extracted. Sampling before surgery obtained roughly 4.2 milliliters of peripheral blood.

Material: peripheral blood. The clonotype originates from a woman in her thirties with primary liver carcinoma and hepatitis B virus infection. The V and J genes are TRBV30 and TRBJ1-1; 7 bases match TRBD1. DNA of the CDR3: TGTGTCTGGGACCGACAGGGTAACACTGAAGCTTTCTTT. It translates to CVWDRQGNTEAFF.